Presented here are 26 T cell receptor beta chains from one specimen sequenced in a study of Graves' ophthalmopathy and Graves' hyperthyroidism. RNA transcripts provided the template for amplifying TCR beta CDR3 regions. First-round RT-PCR used HTBI primers; second-round multiplex PCR followed. MiXCR, run by TCRdb on the multiplex PCR reads, gives a single entry per CDR3 protein. Of 210,000 or so distinct CDR3 sequences detected, 25% to 30% appear once; the ten largest clones hold approximately 9.1%. The source material was peripheral blood. The receptors were gathered from a man in his fifties with Graves' ophthalmopathy.

The chain uses TRBV20-1 and TRBJ2-7, with TRBD2 identical over 16 bases. The CDR3 is 18 amino acids. From germline, CDR1 is DFQATT and CDR2 SNEGSKA (reference sequence). Trimming removed 6 bases from V and 4 bases from J; junction bases left unmatched: 15. The CDR3 spells CSAPGGLGLAGGVYEQYF. The CDR3 nucleotides read TGCAGTGCGCCAGGTGGGCTGGGACTAGCGGGAGGGGTTTACGAGCAGTACTTC.

In this sample, this clonotype turned up many times. The CDR3 protein is CATSSPDPGGNQPQHF. The DNA of the CDR3 is TGTGCCACCAGCAGCCCTGACCCGGGCGGCAATCAGCCCCAGCATTTT. The genes are TRBV15 and TRBJ1-5, with D unclear. Germline V gene data show CDR1 as LNHNV and CDR2 as YYDKDF (reference sequence). With 3 bases removed from V and 2 bases from J, the gap between germline ends came to 14 bases. CDR3 size: 16 residues.

The rearrangement links TRBV20-1 to TRBJ2-7, with unresolved D. V was trimmed by 0 bases and J by 3 bases, leaving 12 bases between them. The CDR3 contains 14 residues. The V gene's germline CDR1 is DFQATT and CDR2 SNEGSKA (reference sequence). DNA for the CDR3: TGCAGTGCTAGAGAATTCCTGGGTGGCTACGAGCAGTACTTC. Its translation: CSAREFLGGYEQYF.

Ten or more counts support this clonotype. The gene calls are TRBV20-1 and TRBJ2-7, with TRBD2 matching over 7 bases. The CDR3 has 13 amino acids. The V segment lost 0 bases and the J segment 3 bases; nucleotides outside the gene matches: 2. CDR1 DFQATT and CDR2 SNEGSKA come from the germline V gene (reference sequence). CDR3 sequence reads: CSARDWGGYEQYF. The CDR3 nucleotides are TGCAGTGCTAGAGATTGGGGGGGCTACGAGCAGTACTTC.

This clonotype was recorded only once. This sequence joins TRBV12-3 or TRBV12-4 and TRBJ1-5; D is uncertain. Trimming took 3 bases from V and 0 from J, leaving 9 bases between them. This CDR3 comprises 15 residues. The CDR3 region is CASSFGHFSNQPQHF. CDR3 sequence (DNA): TGTGCCAGCAGTTTCGGGCACTTTAGCAATCAGCCCCAGCATTTT.

This clonotype was found a few times. The V gene is TRBV6-5, the J gene TRBJ1-1; D is unresolved. The CDR3 spans 14 residues. V lost 0 bases to trimming and J lost 4 bases, with 9 bases between them. Per the germline V gene, CDR1 is MNHEY and CDR2 is SVGAGI. CDR3 in DNA: TGTGCCAGCAGTTACTCGAAAGTCTCCACTGAAGCTTTCTTT. Translation: CASSYSKVSTEAFF.

This clonotype was recorded at least ten times. The chain has TRBV25-1 and TRBJ2-7; 12 positions agree with TRBD2. Germline CDR1 is MGHDK and CDR2 is SYGVNS. CDR3 size: 18 residues. J lost 5 bases, V lost 3 bases, and 14 bases had no gene match. The CDR3 loop reads CASSDGSRWTSGKDEQYF. The CDR3 coding sequence is TGTGCCAGCAGTGACGGTTCACGATGGACTAGCGGGAAGGACGAGCAGTACTTC.

In its sample, this clonotype was seen many times. V is TRBV18 and J is TRBJ2-7, with TRBD1 matching over 8 bases. With 2 bases clipped from V and 3 bases from J, the junction kept 6 bases outside the gene matches. This CDR3 spans 15 amino acids. Germline V lookup: CDR1 KGHSH, CDR2 LQKENI. The chain's CDR3 is CASSPKDRAYYEQYF. The DNA for the CDR3 is TGTGCCAGCTCACCAAAGGACAGGGCGTACTACGAGCAGTACTTC. Together with reference TRBV18 and TRBJ2-7, the CDR3 gives the full variable domain: NAGVMQNPRHLVRRRGQEARLRCSPMKGHSHVYWYRQLPEEGLKFMVYLQKENIIDESGMPKERFSAEFPKEGPSILRIQQVVRGDSAAYFCASSPKDRAYYEQYFGPGTRLTVT.

This clonotype was seen more than once but under ten times. The V and J genes are TRBV12-3 or TRBV12-4 and TRBJ1-5; 8 bases are a match to TRBD1. The CDR3 contains 15 residues. Trimming cost V 10 bases and J 4 bases; bases outside gene matches: 12. In DNA form, the CDR3 reads TGTGCCACCCGTGCCGGACAGGGAAAGAATCAGCCCCAGCATTTT. This sequence encodes CATRAGQGKNQPQHF.

The table lists this clonotype with a count of one. This chain connects TRBV11-3 to TRBJ1-1; D may be TRBD1 (5 bases). Trimming shortened V by 4 bases and J by 8 bases, and 8 bases separated the two germline ends. This CDR3 region has 11 residues. CDR1 is SGHNT and CDR2 is YENEEA in the germline V gene. CDR3 amino acids: CASSYRTEAFF. DNA of the CDR3: TGTGCCAGCAGCTACCGGACAGAAGCTTTCTTT.

The chain employs TRBV7-2 and TRBJ1-5; D is perhaps TRBD1 (6 bases). The ends were cut back, 2 bases at V and 9 bases at J, with 11 bases in the middle. There are 13 residues in the CDR3. The germline V gene encodes CDR1 SGHTA and CDR2 FQGNSA. CDR3 nucleotides: TGTGCCAGCAGCTTAAACCCGGACAGGCCCCAGCATTTT. This sequence encodes CASSLNPDRPQHF. Supplemented by reference TRBV7-2 and TRBJ1-5, the full variable domain reads GAGVSQSPSNKVTEKGKDVELRCDPISGHTALYWYRQSLGQGLEFLIYFQGNSAPDKSGLPSDRFSAERTGGSVSTLTIQRTQQEDSAVYLCASSLNPDRPQHFGDGTRLSIL.

This clonotype was observed many times. This sequence joins TRBV7-9 and TRBJ2-7, with a weak D call TRBD1 (5 bases). V was clipped by 5 bases and J by 2 bases, with 10 bases between them. Germline CDR1 reads SEHNR; CDR2 reads FQNEAQ (reference sequence). This CDR3 is 13 amino acids long. The CDR3 DNA reads TGTGCCAGCAGCGAAGGGGTCCCCTACGAGCAGTACTTC. Translation gives CASSEGVPYEQYF.

This clonotype was observed a handful of times. Written as DNA, the CDR3 is TGTGCCAGCAGGCCACAGGGGAGCCAAGAGACCCAGTACTTC. Protein product: CASRPQGSQETQYF. The chain recombines TRBV6-1 with TRBJ2-5, with 7 bases that match TRBD1. The V gene's germline CDR1 is MNHNS and CDR2 SASEGT. The CDR3 has 14 amino acids. J lost 1 base, V lost 6 bases, and 5 bases had no gene match.

This clonotype has only a few counts. V gene TRBV5-1 combines with J gene TRBJ2-7; 8 nucleotides line up with TRBD2. Germline assignment: CDR1 SGHRS and CDR2 YFSETQ. The V segment lost 3 bases and the J segment 3 bases; nucleotides outside the gene matches: 5. The CDR3 extends over 14 amino acids. The CDR3 region has the DNA TGCGCCAGCAGCTCTTTAGCGGGGCACTACGAGCAGTACTTC. As protein: CASSSLAGHYEQYF.

This clonotype was counted many times. The chain uses TRBV28 and TRBJ2-7, with 10 positions matching TRBD1. The CDR3 sequence is 16 residues long. Germline V gene data show CDR1 as MDHEN and CDR2 as SYDVKM. V lost 7 bases and J lost 4; bases outside the gene matches: 13. CDR3 nucleotide sequence: TGTGCCAGCAACTCCCCACGGACAGGGGGAAAATACGAGCAGTACTTC. It specifies CASNSPRTGGKYEQYF. Full variable domain (remainder filled in from reference TRBV28 and TRBJ2-7): DVKVTQSSRYLVKRTGEKVFLECVQDMDHENMFWYRQDPGLGLRLIYFSYDVKMKEKGDIPEGYSVSREKKERFSLILESASTNQTSMYLCASNSPRTGGKYEQYFGPGTRLTVT.

This clonotype appeared many times. The chain combines TRBV6-5 with TRBJ2-7, with D tentatively TRBD2 (5 bases). Trimming took 4 bases from V and 2 from J, leaving 9 bases between them. Germline lookup yields CDR1 MNHEY and CDR2 SVGAGI. The CDR3 extends over 13 amino acids. CDR3 DNA sequence: TGTGCCAGCAGTTTGGAGGCCACCTACGAGCAGTACTTC. This gives the protein CASSLEATYEQYF.

This clonotype was seen ten or more times. This chain joins TRBV6-2 or TRBV6-3 and TRBJ2-7; 12 bases fit TRBD2. This CDR3 comprises 15 residues. The germline gives CDR1 MNHEY, CDR2 SVGEGT. V shed 8 bases and J 2 bases; nucleotides not matched to a gene: 7. CDR3: CASGTSGRYPYEQYF. The DNA of the CDR3 is TGTGCCAGCGGAACTAGCGGGAGGTATCCCTACGAGCAGTACTTC.

This clonotype was observed many times. The chain is built from TRBV9 and TRBJ2-7; D assignment may be TRBD1 or TRBD2 (5 bases each). The germline V and J ends were trimmed by 0 bases and 3 bases, with 13 bases remaining between them. The CDR3 is made up of 15 amino acids. The germline V gene encodes CDR1 SGDLS and CDR2 YYNGEE. CDR3 nucleotide sequence: TGTGCCAGCAGCGTAGAGGCTAGTGGGGGCTACGAGCAGTACTTC. Translating it yields CASSVEASGGYEQYF.

This clonotype appeared many times. In DNA form, the CDR3 reads TGCAGTGCTGCTTTAAGCTACGAGCAGTACTTC. This encodes CSAALSYEQYF. The chain combines TRBV20-1 with TRBJ2-7, with unresolved D. V lost 5 bases, J lost 3 bases, and 8 bases lay in between. CDR1 and CDR2 from the germline V gene are DFQATT and SNEGSKA (reference sequence). CDR3 length: 11 amino acids.

This clonotype was counted many times. V usage is TRBV6-4 and J usage is TRBJ2-7; 11 positions match TRBD2. Germline loops: CDR1 MRHNA, CDR2 SNTAGT. The CDR3 covers 18 residues. The junction had 14 bases not matched to a gene; V was cut back by 6 bases and J by 1 base. DNA for the CDR3: TGTGCCAGCAGCGGCCAAAGCCTAGCGGGAGGTTGGTCCTACGAGCAGTACTTC. This encodes CASSGQSLAGGWSYEQYF.

In this sample, this clonotype turned up many times. The chain has TRBV4-1 and TRBJ2-7; the D gene is possibly TRBD1 (6 bases). Per the germline V gene, CDR1 is MGHRA and CDR2 is YSYEKL. This CDR3 region has 14 residues. V gave up 1 base and J gave up 2 bases, with 9 bases separating them. In nucleotides, the CDR3 is TGCGCCAGCAGCCAAGGGGACATCGCCTACGAGCAGTACTTC. It codes for CASSQGDIAYEQYF.

As regards this clonotype: A read error may produce the germline difference seen at one junction end. The chain recombines TRBV10-3 with TRBJ2-2; TRBD2 matches 10 bases. Germline V gene data show CDR1 as ENHRY and CDR2 as SYGVKD. This CDR3 is 19 amino acids long. The CDR3 sequence is CASSRVTSGFSPNTGELFF. CDR3 nucleotide sequence: TGTGCCAGCAGTCGAGTGACTAGCGGGTTCTCACCGAACACCGGGGAGCTGTTTTTT.

The sample holds many counts of this clonotype. The rearrangement links TRBV12-3 or TRBV12-4 to TRBJ1-3; D unresolved. The V gene lost 5 bases and the J gene lost 2 bases, with 7 bases spanning the gap. There are 13 residues in the CDR3. CDR3 coding DNA: TGTGCCAGCAGTGATCCCCCTGGAAACACCATATATTTT. Amino acids: CASSDPPGNTIYF.

This clonotype showed up just once. This chain joins TRBV6-2 or TRBV6-3 and TRBJ2-7; either TRBD1 or TRBD2 may supply D (6 bases each). The CDR3 has 14 amino acids. Germline CDR1 and CDR2: MNHEY and SVGEGT. V was trimmed by 2 bases and J by 3 bases, leaving 11 bases between them. CDR3 sequence (DNA): TGTGCCAGCAGTTACCGTGGGGGGCGCTACGAGCAGTACTTC. This sequence encodes CASSYRGGRYEQYF.

The chain uses TRBV20-1 and TRBJ1-2; no definite D call. Germline V CDR1 and CDR2: DFQATT, SNEGSKA (reference sequence). Trimming pared 3 bases from V and 3 bases from J, leaving 14 bases between. The CDR3 is 14 amino acids. The CDR3 DNA reads TGCAGTGCTAGGCCGTTTGGGAGAGACTATGGCTACACCTTC. Translation gives CSARPFGRDYGYTF.

The chain has TRBV29-1 and TRBJ1-1, with D uncertain. CDR3 length: 13 amino acids. Germline V gene sequence: CDR1 SQVTM, CDR2 ANQGSEA. Trimming stripped 1 base from V and 1 base from J, with 7 bases between. CDR3 nucleotides: TGCAGCGTTGAAGTGGTGAGGAACACTGAAGCTTTCTTT. It specifies CSVEVVRNTEAFF.